One sample yielded the 15 T cell receptor beta chains listed below, sequenced in a study of blood T cell repertoires in COVID-19 (dated by TCRdb to about 2020). The method behind the library was the immunoSEQ multiplex PCR assay. In TCRdb, the immuneACCESS table is reduced to in-frame sequences with V and J assigned. These tables do not hold every clone; where another copy was compared, an unresolved V gene accounts for under half, and the others remain unexplained. Here the sample has about 70,000 clones; approximately 77% occur a single time. The ten largest clones capture roughly 0.83% of the sample. Sequencing was done on a sample of peripheral blood. The origin of the receptors is a woman in her sixties or seventies with acute or convalescent COVID-19.

This clone was seen just once. The rearrangement uses TRBV5-4 and TRBJ1-4, with D possibly TRBD1 on 6 matching bases. V was clipped by 0 bases and J by 8 bases, with 17 bases between them. The length of the CDR3 is 16 residues. The germline V gene has CDR1 SGHNT and CDR2 YYREEE (reference sequence). CDR3 in DNA: TGTGCCAGCAGCTTGGGGTCAGCGGGGGCGTCCGAAAAACTGTTTTTT. It is translated as CASSLGSAGASEKLFF.

The rearrangement uses TRBV5-1 and TRBJ1-2; possible D gene TRBD1, 6 bases. The length of the CDR3 is 14 residues. The V gene lost 5 bases and the J gene lost 8 bases, with 19 bases spanning the gap. The V gene's germline CDR1 is SGHRS and CDR2 YFSETQ. This CDR3 is CASSRDLQGGGYTF. CDR3 DNA sequence: TGCGCCAGCAGTCGCGATTTACAGGGTGGGGGCTACACCTTC.

This clone was seen a single time. The chain links TRBV29-1 to TRBJ1-1, with D tentatively TRBD1 (5 bases). Trimming took off 7 bases at V and 4 bases at J, with 16 bases between the two ends. This CDR3 is built from 13 residues. Per germline, CDR1 SQVTM and CDR2 ANQGSEA. The CDR3 spells CSASGGGITEAFF. In DNA form, the CDR3 reads TGCAGCGCCAGCGGTGGGGGGATCACTGAAGCTTTCTTT.

The gene calls are TRBV4-2 and TRBJ1-5, with 8 positions matching TRBD1. CDR1 is LGHNA and CDR2 is YNFKEQ in the germline V gene. This CDR3 is built from 17 residues. The V and J ends lost 0 bases and 5 bases, in that order; junction bases with no gene match: 9. CDR3 residues: CASSQETTRGLDQPQHF. In DNA form, the CDR3 reads TGTGCCAGCAGCCAAGAAACGACCAGGGGGCTCGATCAGCCCCAGCATTTT.

The rearrangement joins TRBV4-2 to TRBJ1-2, with a weak D call TRBD1 (6 bases). Trimming left V 0 bases short and J 4 bases short, with 12 bases between. Germline V gives CDR1 LGHNA, CDR2 YNFKEQ. The CDR3 has 15 amino acids. CDR3 in DNA: TGTGCCAGCAGCCAAGAACCAGGGGCGGTCTATGGCTACACCTTC. Translating gives CASSQEPGAVYGYTF.

The rearrangement links TRBV6-5 to TRBJ2-7; 8 nucleotides align to TRBD1. The CDR3 loop spans 12 amino acids. Per the germline V gene, CDR1 is MNHEY and CDR2 is SVGAGI. With V trimmed by 6 bases and J by 8 bases, 6 bases remained unmatched. The CDR3, as DNA: TGTGCCAGCAGACAGGGACAGGCGCAGCAGTACTTC. It encodes CASRQGQAQQYF.

The V and J genes are TRBV15 and TRBJ2-2, with D hard to call. The CDR3 sequence is 13 residues long. Germline-derived CDR1 and CDR2 are LNHNV and YYDKDF (reference sequence). V was cut by 3 bases and J by 6 bases, with 8 bases left in between. CDR3 region: CATSSLAAGELFF. For the CDR3, the DNA is TGTGCCACCAGCAGCCTGGCGGCCGGGGAGCTGTTTTTT.

As concerns this clone: In the same sample, other DNA sequences code for this CDR3. The rearrangement joins TRBV9 to TRBJ1-6, with unresolved D. Trimming shortened V by 4 bases and J by 7 bases, and 18 bases separated the two germline ends. Looked up from germline, CDR1 is SGDLS and CDR2 is YYNGEE. The CDR3 spans 16 residues. CDR3 in amino acids: CASSPLGIPSNSPLHF. DNA of the CDR3: TGTGCCAGCAGCCCCCTCGGGATTCCTTCAAATTCACCCCTCCACTTT. The full variable domain, with the rest looked up from reference TRBV9 and TRBJ1-6, is DSGVTQTPKHLITATGQRVTLRCSPRSGDLSVYWYQQSLDQGLQFLIQYYNGEERAKGNILERFSAQQFPDLHSELNLSSLELGDSALYFCASSPLGIPSNSPLHFGNGTRLTVT.

The rearrangement uses TRBV13 and TRBJ1-6, with D possibly TRBD1 on 6 matching bases. Looked up from germline, CDR1 is PRHDT and CDR2 is FYEKMQ (reference sequence). Trimming stripped 5 bases from V and 14 bases from J, with 28 bases between. CDR3 length: 17 residues. The CDR3 nucleotides read TGTGCCAGCAGCAGCCTGGTGGCAGGGGTCTCGAGGATGGCCCTCCACTTT. Its protein product is CASSSLVAGVSRMALHF.

In its sample, this clone was seen a few times. The genes are TRBV19 and TRBJ1-5; TRBD1 aligns across 10 bases. This CDR3 spans 15 amino acids. The trim removed 4 bases at V and 6 bases at J, leaving 6 bases unmatched. Germline lookup yields CDR1 LNHDA and CDR2 SQIVND (reference sequence). CDR3 DNA sequence: TGTGCCAGTAGTACGTCGGGACAGGGGAGTCAGCCCCAGCATTTT. Protein: CASSTSGQGSQPQHF.

The chain recombines TRBV3-1 (or the pseudogene TRBV3-2) with TRBJ2-3, with 8 bases that match TRBD2. Trimming at V came to 1 base and at J to 4 bases, leaving 7 bases not matched to a gene. The germline V gene encodes CDR1 LGHDT and CDR2 YNNKEL (reference sequence). This CDR3 spans 16 amino acids. CDR3 in amino acids: CASSQVRAGGADTQYF. The CDR3 coding sequence is TGTGCCAGCAGCCAAGTCCGTGCGGGGGGCGCAGATACGCAGTATTTT.

The V and J genes are TRBV7-8 and TRBJ1-3; weak D call: TRBD1 (6 bases). Germline V gene data show CDR1 as SGHVS and CDR2 as FQNEAQ. CDR3 length: 15 residues. The V end lost 4 bases, the J end lost 0 bases, and 10 bases lay between the germline ends. In DNA, the CDR3 is TGTGCCAGCAGCTCGTGGACAGACTCTGGAAACACCATATATTTT. It translates to CASSSWTDSGNTIYF.

J is TRBJ1-6 and V is TRBV11-2, with 7 bases identical to TRBD1. Trimming at V came to 5 bases and at J to 9 bases, leaving 13 bases not matched to a gene. This CDR3 is 16 amino acids long. Germline loops: CDR1 SGHAT, CDR2 FQNNGV. The CDR3 DNA reads TGTGCCAGCAGCGCCGGGACAGCACCTATAGGTTCACCCCTCCACTTT. Its protein product is CASSAGTAPIGSPLHF.

The chain joins TRBV5-4 to TRBJ2-1; weak D call: TRBD2 (6 bases). Germline CDR1 and CDR2: SGHNT and YYREEE (reference sequence). Trimming stripped 0 bases from V and 6 bases from J, with 13 bases between. The CDR3 extends over 15 amino acids. CDR3 sequence: CASSLAPGVGNEQFF. CDR3 DNA: TGTGCCAGCAGCTTGGCTCCGGGAGTGGGCAATGAGCAGTTCTTC.

The chain recombines TRBV3-1 (or the pseudogene TRBV3-2) with TRBJ1-4, with unresolved D. V dropped 0 bases and J dropped 0 bases, with 8 bases sitting between them. Germline values: CDR1 LGHDT, CDR2 YNNKEL (reference sequence). The CDR3 has 16 amino acids. The chain's CDR3 is CASSQDRPATNEKLFF. CDR3 DNA: TGTGCCAGCAGCCAAGACAGGCCTGCAACTAATGAAAAACTGTTTTTT.